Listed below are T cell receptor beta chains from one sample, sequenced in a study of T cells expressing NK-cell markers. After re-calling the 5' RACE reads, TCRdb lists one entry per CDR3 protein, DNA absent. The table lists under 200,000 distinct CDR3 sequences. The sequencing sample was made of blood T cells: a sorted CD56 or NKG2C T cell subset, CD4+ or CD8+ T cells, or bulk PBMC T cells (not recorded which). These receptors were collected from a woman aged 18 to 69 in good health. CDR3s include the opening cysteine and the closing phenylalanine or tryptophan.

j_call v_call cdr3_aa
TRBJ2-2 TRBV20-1 CSAVRGSNTGELFF
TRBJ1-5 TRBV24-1 CATKSWGANQPQHF
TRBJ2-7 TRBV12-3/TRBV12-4 CASSSAYEQYF
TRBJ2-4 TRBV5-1 CASTQGGTSGRPAKNIQYF
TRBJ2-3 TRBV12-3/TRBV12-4 CATPLGGTRFTDTQYF
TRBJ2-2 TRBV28 CASSGTVNTGELFF
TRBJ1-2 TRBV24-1 CATSEAGDYGYTF
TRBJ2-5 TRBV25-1 CASSEWSGGGTQYF
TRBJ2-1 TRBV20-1 CSARPWTSGRSGEQFF
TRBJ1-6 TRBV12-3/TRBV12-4 CASSFTMSVNSPLHF
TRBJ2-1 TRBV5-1 CASSLTSGTKGEQFF
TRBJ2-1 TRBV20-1 CSAKRTARSEQFF
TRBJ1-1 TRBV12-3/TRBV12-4 CASSLGTLITEAFF
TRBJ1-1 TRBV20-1 CSARPSTKNTEAFF
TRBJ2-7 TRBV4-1 CASSPLGQGGTYEQYF
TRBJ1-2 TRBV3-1 CASSRFDSDGYTF
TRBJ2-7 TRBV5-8 CASSGRGLDEQYF
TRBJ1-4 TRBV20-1 CSALWTGLYEKLFF